This T cell receptor (beta chain) appears in the sequencing data of a study of cytomegalovirus exposure and HLA in healthy donors. Across the whole study: There were tens of millions of unique TCRs (from HLA-typed donors) in an early data release.

The CDR3 has 14 residues. Germline CDR1 is LNHNV and CDR2 is YYDKDF (reference sequence). Trimming stripped 3 bases from V and 3 bases from J, with 11 bases between. With 60 Vbeta and 13 Jbeta primers, the PCR was carried out. Profiling relied on immunoSEQ multiplex PCR, and the TCRdb table lists in-frame clones only, not all of them. The profile covers about 150,000 clones, with roughly 84% appearing a single time and roughly 2.4% taken by the ten largest. The study, taken as a whole, reports: Researchers reported in a later analysis that a missense DCLRE1C variant was tied to TCR beta V- and J-gene trimming. TCR association rates varied by HLA locus in a later analysis, with DRB1 highest and HLA-C lowest.

Comment on this clone: Its cognate antigen is unknown.

Sequencing was performed on PBMCs. The TCR sequence derives from a woman under 30 in good health and CMV-seronegative. The rearrangement links TRBV15 to TRBJ1-2; perhaps TRBD1 as D (5 bases). The CDR3 loop is CATSRGRIDYGYTF. As DNA, the CDR3 is TGTGCCACCAGCAGGGGGCGGATCGACTATGGCTACACCTTC.